These 27 T cell receptor beta chains originate from one sample sequenced in a study of cytomegalovirus exposure and HLA in healthy donors. The study ran its PCR with 60 Vbeta and 13 Jbeta primers. Here immunoSEQ multiplex PCR was the method, and the copy in TCRdb shows in-frame clones only, minus some. The sample lists some 110,000 clones, approximately 78% occurring once. Sequencing was performed on PBMCs. The source of these receptors is a woman between 40 and 55 years old in good health and CMV-seronegative.

This chain uses TRBV4-3 with TRBJ1-1, with D possibly being TRBD1 (6 bases). Germline V lookup: CDR1 LGHNA, CDR2 YSLEER. CDR3 size: 14 residues. V lost 4 bases to trimming and J lost 0 bases, with 9 bases between them. CDR3 loop: CASSPGHLNTEAFF. CDR3 coding DNA: TGCGCCAGCAGCCCGGGACACCTGAACACTGAAGCTTTCTTT.

This clone has just a few counts. V usage is TRBV28 and J usage is TRBJ2-7; TRBD2 is a possible D gene (6 bases). Germline V lookup: CDR1 MDHEN, CDR2 SYDVKM. The CDR3 spans 14 residues. The V and J ends lost 6 bases and 2 bases respectively, with 14 bases between them. The CDR3 DNA reads TGTGCCAGCAGCATAGGAGGGCAGACCTACGAGCAGTACTTC. Its translation is CASSIGGQTYEQYF.

The chain carries TRBV19 and TRBJ2-1; 12 bases agree with TRBD2. V trimming: 6 bases; J trimming: 9 bases; junction bases outside the gene matches: 9. Germline-derived CDR1 and CDR2 are LNHDA and SQIVND (reference sequence). The CDR3 has 15 amino acids. The CDR3 DNA is TGTGCCAGTAGATGGGGTCTACTAGCGGGAGGTGAGCAGTTCTTC. Its translation is CASRWGLLAGGEQFF.

About this clone: Other DNA sequences within the sample encode an identical CDR3. The chain combines TRBV28 with TRBJ1-5; tentatively, D is TRBD1 (5 bases). V lost 1 base and J lost 11, with 21 bases in between. The CDR3 totals 16 residues. Germline CDR1 MDHEN, CDR2 SYDVKM. This chain's CDR3 is CASSLYGARAVAAQHF. The CDR3, as DNA: TGTGCCAGCAGTTTATATGGGGCCAGGGCCGTCGCAGCCCAGCATTTT.

The chain couples TRBV7-5 to TRBJ2-7; TRBD1, as called in the table, went unchecked against the DNA. TRBV7-5 is a known pseudogene. This CDR3 has 16 amino acids. The CDR3 region has the DNA TGTGCCAGAAGCTACCCAGGGGGCGAGGTCCACTACGAGCAGTACTTC. Its translation: CARSYPGGEVHYEQYF.

V gene TRBV5-1 combines with J gene TRBJ2-2, with 8 bases matching TRBD1. Germline CDR1 SGHRS, CDR2 YFSETQ. The CDR3 length is 16 residues. V was clipped by 1 base and J by 3 bases; unmatched bases: 5. DNA of the CDR3: TGCGCCAGCAGCTTGCAGGGGGCAAGGGACACCGGGGAGCTGTTTTTT. This encodes CASSLQGARDTGELFF.

The chain combines TRBV28 with TRBJ2-6; the D gene is possibly TRBD1 (6 bases). V gave up 7 bases and J gave up 1 base, with 11 bases separating them. The CDR3 has 15 amino acids. Per germline, CDR1 MDHEN and CDR2 SYDVKM. The CDR3 protein is CASKGVESGANVLTF. The CDR3 coding sequence is TGTGCCAGCAAGGGGGTTGAGTCTGGGGCCAACGTCCTGACTTTC.

This chain connects TRBV19 to TRBJ2-1, with D possibly TRBD2 on 6 matching bases. V shed 7 bases and J shed 7 bases, with 23 bases lying between them. Germline loops: CDR1 LNHDA, CDR2 SQIVND (reference sequence). This CDR3 contains 16 residues. The CDR3: CASTARVRHRGNEQFF. For the CDR3, the DNA is TGTGCCAGTACCGCGCGGGTTCGGCACCGGGGGAATGAGCAGTTCTTC.

This sequence joins TRBV19 and TRBJ2-1, with D possibly TRBD1 on 6 matching bases. Germline CDR1 reads LNHDA; CDR2 reads SQIVND (reference sequence). Trimming shortened V by 6 bases and J by 0 bases, and 18 bases separated the two germline ends. The CDR3 is 17 amino acids. CDR3 sequence reads: CASRGQGALSSYNEQFF. The CDR3 DNA follows: TGTGCCAGTAGGGGACAAGGGGCTTTGAGCTCCTACAATGAGCAGTTCTTC.

This sequence joins TRBV6-1 and TRBJ2-3, with D possibly matching TRBD2 (6 bases). Deletions cut 3 bases from V and 2 bases from J, with 15 bases between. Germline-derived CDR1 and CDR2 are MNHNS and SASEGT. The CDR3 covers 16 residues. Written as DNA, the CDR3 is TGTGCCAGCAGTGAGCGACGGGAGAAGATCACAGATACGCAGTATTTT. Amino acid sequence: CASSERREKITDTQYF.

The chain has TRBV27 and TRBJ2-7; 7 positions match TRBD1. Germline trimming cut 6 bases from V and 5 bases from J; bases unmatched to any gene: 19. The germline V gene has CDR1 MNHEY and CDR2 SMNVEV (reference sequence). The CDR3 covers 17 residues. The CDR3 sequence: CASSTTTPTGYVNEQYF. The CDR3 DNA reads TGTGCCAGCAGCACAACGACACCGACAGGGTATGTGAACGAGCAGTACTTC.

The genes are TRBV28 and TRBJ1-2; a weak D match, TRBD1 (6 bases). The CDR3 is 15 residues long. V was shortened by 3 bases and J by 8 bases, with 19 bases between the two germline ends. Germline V gives CDR1 MDHEN, CDR2 SYDVKM. CDR3 loop: CASSFERGRVRGYTF. CDR3 DNA sequence: TGTGCCAGCAGTTTTGAGCGGGGGCGAGTACGCGGCTACACCTTC.

The sample holds one count of this clone. V gene TRBV11-2 combines with J gene TRBJ1-4; D call uncertain. Germline CDR1 and CDR2: SGHAT and FQNNGV. V lost 10 bases to trimming and J lost 6 bases, with 15 bases between them. The CDR3 extends over 13 amino acids. Here the CDR3 reads CATTRGPHEKLFF. The CDR3 coding sequence is TGTGCCACCACCCGAGGCCCCCATGAAAAACTGTTTTTT.

V and J are TRBV19 and TRBJ1-2; 7 bases align to TRBD1. The junction had 9 bases not matched to a gene; V was cut back by 10 bases and J by 7 bases. Germline CDR1 LNHDA, CDR2 SQIVND (reference sequence). CDR3 length: 12 residues. CDR3 in amino acids: CATREGAVGYTF. The CDR3 DNA is TGTGCCACGCGGGAGGGGGCGGTTGGCTACACCTTC.

The rearrangement links TRBV28 to TRBJ1-1, with D unresolved. Germline V gives CDR1 MDHEN, CDR2 SYDVKM. The ends were cut back, 6 bases at V and 2 bases at J, with 13 bases in the middle. This CDR3 spans 14 amino acids. CDR3 region: CASSTANPNTEAFF. CDR3 DNA: TGTGCCAGCAGCACAGCCAACCCAAACACTGAAGCTTTCTTT.

CDR3 amino acids: CASSQRTGKETQYF. CDR3 DNA: TGTGCCAGCAGCCAAAGGACAGGGAAAGAGACCCAGTACTTC. The V gene is TRBV13, the J gene TRBJ2-5; the match to TRBD1 covers 8 bases. J was trimmed by 3 bases and V by 5 bases; bases with no gene match: 5. Germline-derived CDR1 and CDR2 are PRHDT and FYEKMQ (reference sequence). The CDR3 runs 14 residues.

The chain is built from TRBV28 and TRBJ2-1; 11 nucleotides match TRBD2. Germline trimming cut 2 bases from V and 8 bases from J; bases unmatched to any gene: 5. The CDR3 is 15 amino acids. Germline V gives CDR1 MDHEN, CDR2 SYDVKM. CDR3 region: CASSLQVAGGHEQFF. As DNA, the CDR3 is TGTGCCAGCAGTTTACAGGTAGCGGGAGGGCATGAGCAGTTCTTC.

The chain has TRBV19 and TRBJ2-2; TRBD1 agrees at 8 bases. CDR3 length: 16 amino acids. Trimming cost V 4 bases and J 3 bases; bases outside gene matches: 7. Per germline, CDR1 LNHDA and CDR2 SQIVND (reference sequence). The CDR3 sequence is CASSNPGTGYTGELFF. The DNA of the CDR3 is TGTGCCAGTAGTAACCCAGGGACAGGCTACACCGGGGAGCTGTTTTTT.

The V gene is TRBV7-9, the J gene TRBJ2-3; D call uncertain. Germline V gene lookup returns CDR1 SEHNR and CDR2 FQNEAQ (reference sequence). Trimming shortened V by 2 bases and J by 4 bases, and 7 bases separated the two germline ends. The CDR3 consists of 13 residues. The CDR3 DNA follows: TGTGCCAGCAGCTTATTTGAGTCAGATACGCAGTATTTT. Protein sequence: CASSLFESDTQYF.

The V and J genes are TRBV7-2 and TRBJ1-2; the D is unclear. Germline V gives CDR1 SGHTA, CDR2 FQGNSA. The V end lost 4 bases, the J end lost 4 bases, and 16 bases lay between the germline ends. CDR3 length: 15 residues. In DNA form, the CDR3 reads TGTGCCAGCAGCTCCCCCCAACAGAGTCCCTATGGCTACACCTTC. It codes for CASSSPQQSPYGYTF.

The V gene is TRBV7-2, the J gene TRBJ1-5, with TRBD1 identical over 10 bases. The trim removed 1 base at V and 2 bases at J, leaving 5 bases unmatched. CDR1 SGHTA and CDR2 FQGNSA come from the germline V gene. CDR3 length: 17 amino acids. CDR3 bases: TGTGCCAGCAGCTTAGTCGGGACAGGGGTTGGCAATCAGCCCCAGCATTTT. Its protein is CASSLVGTGVGNQPQHF. The whole variable domain, remainder taken from reference TRBV7-2 and TRBJ1-5, is GAGVSQSPSNKVTEKGKDVELRCDPISGHTALYWYRQSLGQGLEFLIYFQGNSAPDKSGLPSDRFSAERTGGSVSTLTIQRTQQEDSAVYLCASSLVGTGVGNQPQHFGDGTRLSIL.

The V gene is TRBV5-1, the J gene TRBJ2-5; 9 bases are a match to TRBD1. This CDR3 region has 13 residues. V lost 2 bases, J lost 5 bases, and 1 base stayed unmatched. The germline V gene has CDR1 SGHRS and CDR2 YFSETQ. The CDR3 DNA follows: TGCGCCAGCAGCTTACAGGGGGCCGAGACCCAGTACTTC. This translates into CASSLQGAETQYF.

This clone was seen a single time. This chain's CDR3 is CASSVGGLAGYEQFF. CDR3 sequence (DNA): TGTGCCAGCAGCGTAGGGGGACTAGCGGGCTATGAGCAGTTCTTC. The J gene is TRBJ2-1, the V gene TRBV9; 12 nucleotides line up with TRBD2. CDR1 and CDR2 from the germline V gene are SGDLS and YYNGEE. This CDR3 has 15 residues. The ends lost 0 bases at V and 8 bases at J; junction bases unmatched: 3.

The gene calls are TRBV6-5 and TRBJ1-5; tentatively, D is TRBD1 (5 bases). The CDR3 spans 14 residues. The V end was cut by 5 bases, the J end by 7 bases, with 15 bases between. Germline V CDR1 and CDR2: MNHEY, SVGAGI. CDR3 in DNA: TGTGCCAGCAGTACTGATCAGGGTTGGCAGCCCCAGCATTTT. Its translation: CASSTDQGWQPQHF.

This clone was detected only once. The rearrangement uses TRBV28 and TRBJ1-2, with a possible D match to TRBD1 (6 bases). The CDR3 is made up of 14 amino acids. Trimming shortened V by 7 bases and J by 4 bases, and 16 bases separated the two germline ends. The V gene's germline CDR1 is MDHEN and CDR2 SYDVKM. The CDR3 DNA reads TGTGCCAGCAATCTGCTCCAGGGGACCTATGGCTACACCTTC. Amino acids: CASNLLQGTYGYTF.

CDR3 DNA sequence: TGTGCCAGCAGCCGAGCGGTGGACTCCTACAATGAGCAGTTCTTC. This translates into CASSRAVDSYNEQFF. This rearrangement joins TRBV14 to TRBJ2-1; perhaps TRBD2 as D (5 bases). Trimming removed 4 bases at V and 0 bases at J, with 10 bases between. Germline lookup yields CDR1 SGHDN and CDR2 FVKESK. The CDR3 length is 15 residues.

This clone was recorded a few times. This chain joins TRBV7-2 and TRBJ2-3; TRBD2 agrees at 8 bases. The germline V gene encodes CDR1 SGHTA and CDR2 FQGNSA. J gave up 3 bases and V 5 bases, and 10 bases lay outside the gene matches. This CDR3 region has 16 residues. The CDR3 protein is CASSHSTGLVTDTQYF. Written as DNA, the CDR3 is TGTGCCAGCAGCCACTCGACGGGACTAGTGACAGATACGCAGTATTTT.